One and the same sample provided the 28 T cell receptor beta chains below, sequenced in a study of T cells in Graves' hyperthyroidism and ophthalmopathy. Amplified regions were TCR beta CDR3 sequences from RNA transcripts. Researchers ran a first-round RT-PCR on the TCR CDR3 using the HTBI primer set. TCRdb re-called the multiplex PCR reads through MiXCR, storing one row per CDR3 protein. In the table there are 250,000 to 300,000 distinct CDR3 sequences, 10% to 15% of which are singletons. The sequenced material came from blood. The receptors were sampled from a woman younger than 45 with Graves' hyperthyroidism that later progressed to Graves' ophthalmopathy.

The table lists this clonotype with a few counts. V is TRBV6-1 and J is TRBJ2-3, with unresolved D. Germline V gene data show CDR1 as MNHNS and CDR2 as SASEGT. V dropped 3 bases and J dropped 2 bases, with 6 bases sitting between them. The CDR3 spans 13 residues. The CDR3: CASSEVFTDTQYF. In DNA form, the CDR3 reads TGTGCCAGCAGTGAGGTCTTCACAGATACGCAGTATTTT.

CDR3 in amino acids: CASRERSSYNSPLHF. The CDR3 DNA is TGTGCCAGCAGGGAAAGGAGCTCCTATAATTCACCCCTCCACTTT. The rearrangement links TRBV6-1 to TRBJ1-6; D is unresolved. Germline assignment: CDR1 MNHNS and CDR2 SASEGT. CDR3 length: 15 residues. Trimming shortened V by 6 bases and J by 0 bases, and 9 bases separated the two germline ends.

This clonotype occurred many times. This chain connects TRBV7-9 to TRBJ2-5, with D possibly being TRBD1 (5 bases). This CDR3 contains 14 residues. V dropped 1 base and J dropped 5 bases, with 11 bases sitting between them. Germline V gene sequence: CDR1 SEHNR, CDR2 FQNEAQ (reference sequence). The CDR3 region is CASSLDQGEETQYF. The CDR3 DNA is TGTGCCAGCAGCTTAGACCAGGGCGAGGAGACCCAGTACTTC.

This chain joins TRBV27 and TRBJ2-1; D gene unclear. The CDR3 sequence is 15 residues long. Germline V gene sequence: CDR1 MNHEY, CDR2 SMNVEV (reference sequence). Trimming took off 5 bases at V and 4 bases at J, with 15 bases between the two ends. Here the CDR3 reads CASSLGANPYNEQFF. As DNA, the CDR3 is TGTGCCAGCAGTCTGGGCGCGAACCCGTACAATGAGCAGTTCTTC.

This chain links TRBV6-2 or TRBV6-3 with TRBJ1-1; D is possibly TRBD1 (5 bases). The CDR3 totals 16 residues. V lost 0 bases and J 4 bases, leaving 15 bases between the germline ends. In germline, CDR1 is MNHEY, CDR2 SVGEGT. CDR3 residues: CASSYSRGGRGTEAFF. The CDR3 DNA follows: TGTGCCAGCAGTTACTCGAGGGGAGGGAGGGGCACTGAAGCTTTCTTT.

The chain combines TRBV5-1 with TRBJ2-2; the D call may be TRBD1 or TRBD2 (5 bases each). Looked up from germline, CDR1 is SGHRS and CDR2 is YFSETQ. This CDR3 is 13 amino acids long. With 6 bases removed from V and 5 bases from J, the gap between germline ends came to 11 bases. The CDR3 sequence: CASTWGITGELFF. Here the CDR3 DNA reads TGCGCCAGCACTTGGGGGATAACCGGGGAGCTGTTTTTT.

This clonotype appeared a few times. J is TRBJ2-1 and V is TRBV19; possibly TRBD1 or TRBD2 for D (5 bases each). The CDR3 runs 15 residues. The V end was cut by 6 bases, the J end by 5 bases, with 17 bases between. Germline V gives CDR1 LNHDA, CDR2 SQIVND (reference sequence). The CDR3 DNA reads as TGTGCCAGTAGCCCCGGACAAGGGGACGACAATGAGCAGTTCTTC. Protein sequence: CASSPGQGDDNEQFF. Full variable domain (remainder filled in from reference TRBV19 and TRBJ2-1): DGGITQSPKYLFRKEGQNVTLSCEQNLNHDAMYWYRQDPGQGLRLIYYSQIVNDFQKGDIAEGYSVSREKKESFPLTVTSAQKNPTAFYLCASSPGQGDDNEQFFGPGTRLTVL.

This clonotype was counted only a few times. This sequence joins TRBV28 and TRBJ2-1, with 11 positions matching TRBD2. There are 15 residues in the CDR3. The junction had 6 bases not matched to a gene; V was cut back by 6 bases and J by 5 bases. Germline-derived CDR1 and CDR2 are MDHEN and SYDVKM. The CDR3 loop is CASSTPSGGNNEQFF. The CDR3 DNA reads TGTGCCAGCAGCACCCCTAGCGGGGGGAACAATGAGCAGTTCTTC.

The table lists this clonotype with many counts. The V gene is TRBV27, the J gene TRBJ2-3; perhaps TRBD2 as D (5 bases). From germline, CDR1 is MNHEY and CDR2 SMNVEV (reference sequence). This CDR3 spans 16 amino acids. The ends were cut back, 6 bases at V and 9 bases at J, with 25 bases in the middle. The CDR3 protein is CASSYSGRPAVKTQYF. Here the CDR3 DNA reads TGTGCCAGCAGCTACAGCGGTCGACCGGCGGTAAAGACGCAGTATTTT.

This clonotype was seen only once. A much larger clone differs from this one at a single base, so this may be a read error. The chain is built from TRBV28 and TRBJ2-6, with TRBD2 as a possible D gene (5 bases). V was cut by 1 base and J by 4 bases, with 14 bases left in between. Germline assignment: CDR1 MDHEN and CDR2 SYDVKM. The CDR3 length is 17 residues. The CDR3 nucleotides are TGTGCCAGCAGTTTATCCCCCCCCCAGCGGGGGGCCAACGTCCTGACTTTC. Protein product: CASSLSPPQRGANVLTF.

This clonotype came up many times. The chain uses TRBV7-2 and TRBJ1-4; TRBD1 is a possible D gene (5 bases). Trimming pared 5 bases from V and 7 bases from J, leaving 17 bases between. Per germline, CDR1 SGHTA and CDR2 FQGNSA. The CDR3 length is 15 residues. CDR3 coding DNA: TGTGCCAGCAGCCCTACAGGTTCTCGGTCTGAAAAACTGTTTTTT. Amino acids: CASSPTGSRSEKLFF.

In its sample, this clonotype was seen many times. The CDR3 sequence is CASSADPDTQYF. CDR3 DNA: TGTGCCAGCAGTGCGGACCCCGATACGCAGTATTTT. The rearrangement links TRBV28 to TRBJ2-3, with D unclear. This CDR3 has 12 residues. Trimming left V 5 bases short and J 6 bases short, with 9 bases between. Germline V gene lookup returns CDR1 MDHEN and CDR2 SYDVKM.

This clonotype occurred many times. The chain joins TRBV6-1 to TRBJ2-1; 9 bases are shared with TRBD1. The junction had 9 bases not matched to a gene; V was cut back by 0 bases and J by 0 bases. The germline gives CDR1 MNHNS, CDR2 SASEGT. The length of the CDR3 is 19 residues. In DNA form, the CDR3 reads TGTGCCAGCAGTGAAGCCTTCGTAGGGGGACAGGGCTCCTACAATGAGCAGTTCTTC. The encoded protein is CASSEAFVGGQGSYNEQFF.

This chain connects TRBV3-1 to TRBJ1-2; 9 nucleotides line up with TRBD1. The CDR3 spans 14 residues. Trimming took 5 bases from V and 6 from J; bases not matched to a gene: 7. CDR1 is LGHDT, CDR2 YNNKEL, per germline (reference sequence). The CDR3 here is CASSNWDRVDGYTF. The DNA for the CDR3 is TGTGCCAGCAGCAATTGGGACAGGGTTGATGGCTACACCTTC.

Only a few counts were recorded for this clonotype. V usage is TRBV7-3 and J usage is TRBJ2-1; 10 nucleotides line up with TRBD2. This CDR3 has 15 residues. The junction had 6 bases not matched to a gene; V was cut back by 5 bases and J by 5 bases. Germline values: CDR1 SGHTA, CDR2 FQGTGA. The CDR3 DNA sequence: TGTGCCAGCAGCCCACTAGCGGGACCCAACAATGAGCAGTTCTTC. Translation gives CASSPLAGPNNEQFF. Supplemented by reference TRBV7-3 and TRBJ2-1, the full variable domain reads GAGVSQTPSNKVTEKGKYVELRCDPISGHTALYWYRQSLGQGPEFLIYFQGTGAADDSGLPNDRFFAVRPEGSVSTLKIQRTERGDSAVYLCASSPLAGPNNEQFFGPGTRLTVL.

In this sample, this clonotype turned up many times. The J gene is TRBJ1-1, the V gene TRBV27; TRBD1 matches 7 bases. J lost 5 bases, V lost 5 bases, and 8 bases had no gene match. There are 14 residues in the CDR3. CDR1 is MNHEY, CDR2 SMNVEV, per germline (reference sequence). In DNA, the CDR3 is TGTGCCAGCAGTCAACTACAGGGGAGGACTGAAGCTTTCTTT. It is translated as CASSQLQGRTEAFF.

This clonotype was seen ten or more times. The genes are TRBV5-4 and TRBJ2-7; maybe TRBD2 (6 bases). V gave up 3 bases and J gave up 5 bases, with 18 bases separating them. This CDR3 comprises 15 residues. The germline gives CDR1 SGHNT, CDR2 YYREEE (reference sequence). In DNA, the CDR3 is TGTGCCAGCAGCTCCGGGCAGGCGGGGCGCCACGAGCAGTACTTC. This codes for CASSSGQAGRHEQYF.

The rearrangement joins TRBV7-9 to TRBJ1-2, with D tentatively TRBD1 (5 bases). The ends were cut back, 1 base at V and 4 bases at J, with 13 bases in the middle. Germline lookup yields CDR1 SEHNR and CDR2 FQNEAQ (reference sequence). The length of the CDR3 is 15 residues. CDR3 residues: CASSLDAGMVYGYTF. The CDR3 DNA sequence: TGTGCCAGCAGCTTAGACGCAGGGATGGTCTATGGCTACACCTTC. Full variable domain (rest looked up from reference TRBV7-9 and TRBJ1-2): DTGVSQNPRHKITKRGQNVTFRCDPISEHNRLYWYRQTLGQGPEFLTYFQNEAQLEKSRLLSDRFSAERPKGSFSTLEIQRTEQGDSAMYLCASSLDAGMVYGYTFGSGTRLTVV.

V and J are TRBV6-1 and TRBJ1-2; 7 positions agree with TRBD1. With 3 bases clipped from V and 6 bases from J, the junction kept 7 bases outside the gene matches. Germline values: CDR1 MNHNS, CDR2 SASEGT. This CDR3 contains 14 residues. The CDR3 loop is CASSDLQGTDGYTF. The CDR3, as DNA: TGTGCCAGCAGTGATCTACAGGGGACCGATGGCTACACCTTC.

This clonotype occurred many times. The V and J genes are TRBV27 and TRBJ1-2; D ambiguous. Trimming removed 6 bases from V and 5 bases from J, with 13 bases in between. The CDR3 totals 13 residues. Germline values: CDR1 MNHEY, CDR2 SMNVEV (reference sequence). The CDR3 loop is CASSSYGPYGYTF. CDR3 coding DNA: TGTGCCAGCAGCTCTTACGGGCCTTATGGCTACACCTTC.

Many counts were recorded for this clonotype. The chain employs TRBV18 and TRBJ1-1, with 11 bases lining up with TRBD1. Losses at the gene ends were 1 base for V and 5 bases for J; bases not matched to a gene: 6. CDR1 is KGHSH, CDR2 LQKENI, per germline. The CDR3 has 16 residues. CDR3 protein: CASSPRTGQGGTEAFF. CDR3 bases: TGTGCCAGCTCACCACGCACGGGACAGGGGGGGACTGAAGCTTTCTTT.

This clonotype occurred once. Since a much larger clone is just one base distant, this may be a read error. The rearrangement uses TRBV6-1 and TRBJ2-3; 8 bases match TRBD2. The CDR3 length is 19 residues. The germline V gene encodes CDR1 MNHNS and CDR2 SASEGT. J was trimmed by 1 base and V by 2 bases; bases with no gene match: 14. CDR3 sequence (DNA): TGTGCCAGCAGTGAAATGGTCCCGGGACCAGCGGGAGGCACAGATACGCAGTATTTT. Protein sequence: CASSEMVPGPAGGTDTQYF.

This clonotype was observed at least ten times. The CDR3 reads CASSPLRDVSTDTQYF. In DNA form, the CDR3 reads TGTGCCAGCAGCCCACTCCGGGACGTGAGCACAGATACGCAGTATTTT. The chain couples TRBV11-2 to TRBJ2-3; D may match TRBD1 or TRBD2 (5 bases each). The CDR3 is 16 residues long. V lost 5 bases to trimming and J lost 0 bases, with 15 bases between them. CDR1 and CDR2 (germline): SGHAT, FQNNGV.

As regards this clonotype: Its ends do not fully match the called genes, so a read error is possible. This chain connects TRBV4-1 to TRBJ2-3; D gene uncertain. This CDR3 has 12 residues. Germline CDR1 reads MGHRA; CDR2 reads YSYEKL. The CDR3 nucleotides are TGCGTCAGCAGCCCGATATCCGGTACGCAGTATTTT. This codes for CVSSPISGTQYF.

This clonotype came up a few times. J is TRBJ1-2 and V is TRBV20-1; TRBD1 is a possible D gene (6 bases). Germline CDR1 is DFQATT and CDR2 is SNEGSKA (reference sequence). Trimming took off 6 bases at V and 8 bases at J, with 16 bases between the two ends. The CDR3 extends over 12 amino acids. The CDR3 loop reads CSAAVGGGGYTF. CDR3 sequence (DNA): TGCAGTGCAGCCGTCGGGGGCGGGGGCTACACCTTC.

This clonotype was detected many times. This rearrangement joins TRBV19 to TRBJ1-2; D gene ambiguous. The germline V gene encodes CDR1 LNHDA and CDR2 SQIVND (reference sequence). This CDR3 is built from 14 residues. The V end was cut by 5 bases, the J end by 7 bases, with 17 bases between. The CDR3 region has the DNA TGTGCCAGTAGTTGGAAGGGCTCCCACGGTGGCTACACCTTC. It codes for CASSWKGSHGGYTF.

V usage is TRBV19 and J usage is TRBJ1-5; perhaps TRBD1 as D (6 bases). The CDR3 contains 14 residues. Trimming removed 4 bases at V and 2 bases at J, with 9 bases between. Germline assignment: CDR1 LNHDA and CDR2 SQIVND (reference sequence). The CDR3 protein is CASSNREGNQPQHF. CDR3 DNA sequence: TGTGCCAGTAGTAACAGGGAGGGCAATCAGCCCCAGCATTTT.

This clonotype was counted ten times or more. The chain has TRBV27 and TRBJ1-2, with 7 bases identical to TRBD1. V lost 7 bases and J lost 2; bases outside the gene matches: 7. Looked up from germline, CDR1 is MNHEY and CDR2 is SMNVEV (reference sequence). The CDR3 loop spans 14 amino acids. CDR3 in DNA: TGTGCCAGCACCAGTCGGGACAGCAACTATGGCTACACCTTC. As protein: CASTSRDSNYGYTF.